This T cell receptor (beta chain) was obtained from a study of blood T cell repertoires in COVID-19. In the study overall: From the United States, Italy and Spain came samples of acute and convalescent COVID-19. The analysed material was cDNA or gDNA that came from T cells, B-cell-depleted T cells, or PBMCs.

The V segment lost 7 bases and the J segment 10 bases; nucleotides outside the gene matches: 13. Germline CDR1 reads SGHNT; CDR2 reads YYREEE (reference sequence). CDR3 length: 15 amino acids. The authors' processing: Cell counts per sample came from amplifying reference gene primers. Here immunoSEQ multiplex PCR was the method, and the copy in TCRdb shows in-frame clones only, minus some. D and trimming come from the DNA, and the V and J calls and clone size come from that table. The profile covers about 180,000 clones, with 86% appearing a single time and around 20% taken by the ten largest. The sequenced sample consisted of peripheral blood. The rearrangement links TRBV5-4 to TRBJ1-6, with 8 bases fitting TRBD1. The clonotype comes from an older man with active or convalescent COVID-19. The CDR3 DNA reads TGTGCCAGCGGCCGACAGGGGATCGGAACGTCACCCCTCCACTTT. It specifies CASGRQGIGTSPLHF.